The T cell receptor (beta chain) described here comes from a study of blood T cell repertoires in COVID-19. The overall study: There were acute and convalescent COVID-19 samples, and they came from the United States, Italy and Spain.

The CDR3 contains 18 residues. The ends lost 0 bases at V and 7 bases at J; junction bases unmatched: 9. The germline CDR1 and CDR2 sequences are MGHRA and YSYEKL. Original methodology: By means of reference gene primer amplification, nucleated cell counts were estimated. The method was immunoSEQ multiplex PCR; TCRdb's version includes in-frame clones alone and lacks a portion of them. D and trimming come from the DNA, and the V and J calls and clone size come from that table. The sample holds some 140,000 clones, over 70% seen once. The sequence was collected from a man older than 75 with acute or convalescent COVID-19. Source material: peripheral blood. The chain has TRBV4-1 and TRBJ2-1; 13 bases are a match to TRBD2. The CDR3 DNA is TGCGCCAGCAGCCAAGAACTAGCGGGGGGGCCCAGGGTTAATGAGCAGTTCTTC. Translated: CASSQELAGGPRVNEQFF.